This T cell receptor (beta chain) is drawn from a study of blood T cell repertoires in COVID-19. There are 14 residues in the CDR3. The germline V gene has CDR1 GTSNPN and CDR2 SVGIG (reference sequence). V gave up 0 bases and J gave up 8 bases, with 16 bases separating them. Method: immunoSEQ multiplex PCR; TCRdb's copy keeps in-frame clones and lacks some. Of a few hundred thousand clones in the sample, under 90% were seen once. This clone was recorded a few times. Material: PBMCs or T cells enriched from blood (not recorded which). The rearrangement links TRBV30 to TRBJ1-2, with D perhaps matching TRBD1 (5 bases). The sequence derives from a woman younger than 45 who had recovered from COVID-19. The CDR3 DNA is TGTGCCTGGAGTGTACGGTCCTCCCAGGGAGGCTACACCTTC. Encoded protein: CAWSVRSSQGGYTF.